This T cell receptor beta chain originates from a study of T cell responses to AZD1222 COVID-19 vaccine. On this clone itself: Its antigen is still unknown.

The V gene's germline CDR1 is SGHTA and CDR2 FQGNSA. The length of the CDR3 is 14 residues. V dropped 6 bases and J dropped 6; count of bases not matched to a gene: 7. Broader study findings: Spike-specific TCR breadth rose after two AZD1222 doses, and depth rose as well.

The assay was immunoSEQ multiplex PCR, and TCRdb's table has in-frame clones only and misses some. The repertoire holds roughly 120,000 clones, with more than 85% as singletons. The source of this sequence is an adult who received the AZD1222 COVID-19 vaccine. The rearrangement links TRBV7-2 to TRBJ1-1; 10 bases are a match to TRBD1. This sample comprised peripheral blood, obtained 28 days after the second AZD1222 dose. The CDR3 is CASSRDRGYAEAFF. Here the CDR3 DNA reads TGTGCCAGCAGTCGGGACAGGGGTTACGCTGAAGCTTTCTTT.